One sample yielded the 15 T cell receptor beta chains listed below, sequenced in a study of regulatory T cells in long-lasting Graves disease. Libraries of TCR beta came from iRepertoire HTBI primers plus Arm-PCR of CDR3 regions. TCRdb reanalysed the multiplex PCR reads using MiXCR and keeps one entry per CDR3 protein. The table lists 350,000 to 450,000 distinct CDR3 sequences, less than 25% of them singletons. As for time point: persistent/refractory GD, antithyroid drugs over 5 years with positive TRAb. Construction of the TCR library relied on RNA isolated from PBMCs. The source material was peripheral blood mononuclear cells (PBMCs), sampled when the disease was refractory, from a patient treated with antithyroid drugs. These receptors all stem from a female donor with Graves disease.

This clonotype was picked up a small number of times. The chain combines TRBV11-2 with TRBJ2-1, with 7 bases lining up with TRBD2. Unmatched junction bases numbered 10, after V lost 6 bases and J lost 2 bases. Germline CDR1 and CDR2: SGHAT and FQNNGV. The CDR3 spans 16 residues. This CDR3 is CASRRAGSGPYNEQFF. The CDR3 DNA follows: TGTGCCAGCAGACGGGCGGGTAGCGGGCCCTACAATGAGCAGTTCTTC.

The chain has TRBV7-6 and TRBJ2-2; maybe TRBD1 (8 bases). Trimming removed 4 bases at V and 3 bases at J, with 15 bases between. Germline loops: CDR1 SGHVS, CDR2 FNYEAQ. The CDR3 is made up of 16 amino acids. CDR3 loop: CASSSRQGRDTGELFF. The CDR3 nucleotides are TGTGCCAGCAGCTCGAGACAGGGGAGGGACACCGGGGAGCTGTTTTTT.

Only a few counts were recorded for this clonotype. This chain connects TRBV19 to TRBJ2-7; the D gene is possibly TRBD2 (5 bases). The germline V gene has CDR1 LNHDA and CDR2 SQIVND (reference sequence). The CDR3 sequence is 14 residues long. V lost 1 base, J lost 0 bases, and 7 bases lay in between. Here the CDR3 DNA reads TGTGCCAGTAGTATAGCGGGGAACTCCTACGAGCAGTACTTC. Encoded protein: CASSIAGNSYEQYF. The full variable domain, completed using reference TRBV19 and TRBJ2-7, is DGGITQSPKYLFRKEGQNVTLSCEQNLNHDAMYWYRQDPGQGLRLIYYSQIVNDFQKGDIAEGYSVSREKKESFPLTVTSAQKNPTAFYLCASSIAGNSYEQYFGPGTRLTVT.

On this clonotype: An end of the junction differs from the germline gene, which may be a read error. The genes are TRBV7-2 and TRBJ2-7; maybe TRBD2 (5 bases). CDR3 size: 14 residues. Per the germline V gene, CDR1 is SGHTA and CDR2 is FQGNSA. This chain's CDR3 is CAGSLAYSSYEQYF. DNA of the CDR3: TGTGCCGGCAGCTTAGCGTACAGTTCCTACGAGCAGTACTTC.

This clonotype was seen a single time. The CDR3 is CASSPGPASETQYF. DNA of the CDR3: TGTGCCAGCAGCCCTGGCCCAGCATCAGAGACCCAGTACTTC. The chain has TRBV5-5 and TRBJ2-5; no firm D call. Germline V CDR1 and CDR2: SGHKS, YYEKEE (reference sequence). This CDR3 is built from 14 residues. The germline V and J ends were trimmed by 4 bases and 4 bases, with 14 bases remaining between them.

This chain links TRBV15 with TRBJ2-7; D is undetermined. Trimming stripped 0 bases from V and 4 bases from J, with 13 bases between. The CDR3 runs to 15 residues. CDR1 LNHNV and CDR2 YYDKDF come from the germline V gene (reference sequence). This CDR3 reads CATSRDPGVEYEQYF. CDR3 sequence (DNA): TGTGCCACCAGCAGAGATCCTGGTGTTGAGTACGAGCAGTACTTC.

Ten or more counts support this clonotype. As DNA, the CDR3 is TGTGCCAGCAGCCCGCTCGGGGGGGCGGGTAACGAGCAGTACTTC. Translation: CASSPLGGAGNEQYF. The V and J genes are TRBV11-2 and TRBJ2-7; 8 nucleotides line up with TRBD2. This CDR3 has 15 amino acids. CDR1 and CDR2 from the germline V gene are SGHAT and FQNNGV. Trimming removed 5 bases from V and 5 bases from J; junction bases left unmatched: 11.

This clonotype occurred a few times. An end of the junction does not agree with germline; a read error may underlie this. The chain uses TRBV11-1 and TRBJ2-1; 10 bases line up with TRBD2. The CDR3 is 13 residues long. CDR1 is SGHAT and CDR2 is FQDESV in the germline V gene (reference sequence). CDR3 bases: TGTGCCAGCAGCCTAGCGGGAGCTGGTGAGCAGTTCTTC. Protein product: CASSLAGAGEQFF.

The CDR3 DNA follows: TGTGCCAGCAGCTTAGTATCCCTCACTAGTTTGGCCGGGGAGCTGTTTTTT. It is translated as CASSLVSLTSLAGELFF. The rearrangement uses TRBV7-2 and TRBJ2-2, with D possibly matching TRBD2 (5 bases). V lost 1 base and J lost 6, with 18 bases in between. The CDR3 is 17 amino acids. Germline assignment: CDR1 SGHTA and CDR2 FQGNSA.

This chain joins TRBV30 and TRBJ2-1; 9 bases are shared with TRBD2. V lost 1 base to trimming and J lost 5 bases; unmatched junction nucleotides: 12. Germline V gives CDR1 GTSNPN, CDR2 SVGIG (reference sequence). The CDR3 is 17 amino acids. CDR3 nucleotide sequence: TGTGCCTGGAGTGCCCCCGGGACTAGCCATAGGCACAATGAGCAGTTCTTC. Amino acid sequence: CAWSAPGTSHRHNEQFF.

CDR3 sequence: CSVEGQGGSGANVLTF. CDR3 nucleotide sequence: TGCAGCGTTGAAGGACAGGGGGGCTCTGGGGCCAACGTCCTGACTTTC. This chain connects TRBV29-1 to TRBJ2-6; 9 positions agree with TRBD1. V dropped 1 base and J dropped 0; count of bases not matched to a gene: 1. Per the germline V gene, CDR1 is SQVTM and CDR2 is ANQGSEA. CDR3 length: 16 amino acids.

This clonotype has at least ten counts. The chain couples TRBV2 to TRBJ1-2; D ambiguous. The CDR3 is 11 residues long. Germline V gene sequence: CDR1 SNHLY, CDR2 FYNNEI. With 3 bases removed from V and 3 bases from J, the gap between germline ends came to 2 bases. In DNA, the CDR3 is TGTGCCAGCAGTGAGGACTATGGCTACACCTTC. Translated: CASSEDYGYTF.

The chain uses TRBV19 and TRBJ1-5; D unclear. This CDR3 is 12 amino acids long. CDR1 and CDR2 (germline): LNHDA, SQIVND (reference sequence). Trimming removed 5 bases from V and 9 bases from J, with 11 bases in between. CDR3 coding DNA: TGTGCCAGTAGTGGGCGTAACGTGCCCCAGCATTTT. It encodes CASSGRNVPQHF.

Regarding this clonotype: This may come from a read error, since a much larger clone is one base off. The CDR3 loop reads CAGSLGEAFF. CDR3 nucleotides: TGTGCCGGCAGTTTAGGTGAAGCTTTCTTT. V and J are TRBV28 and TRBJ1-1; D remains unclear. CDR1 is MDHEN and CDR2 is SYDVKM in the germline V gene. The CDR3 is 10 residues long.

The chain is built from TRBV29-1 and TRBJ1-1; D gene unclear. With 4 bases removed from V and 3 bases from J, the gap between germline ends came to 9 bases. The CDR3 totals 12 residues. Germline-derived CDR1 and CDR2 are SQVTM and ANQGSEA. In DNA form, the CDR3 reads TGCAGCGTTGGACCTGGGCACACTGAAGCTTTCTTT. Translated: CSVGPGHTEAFF.